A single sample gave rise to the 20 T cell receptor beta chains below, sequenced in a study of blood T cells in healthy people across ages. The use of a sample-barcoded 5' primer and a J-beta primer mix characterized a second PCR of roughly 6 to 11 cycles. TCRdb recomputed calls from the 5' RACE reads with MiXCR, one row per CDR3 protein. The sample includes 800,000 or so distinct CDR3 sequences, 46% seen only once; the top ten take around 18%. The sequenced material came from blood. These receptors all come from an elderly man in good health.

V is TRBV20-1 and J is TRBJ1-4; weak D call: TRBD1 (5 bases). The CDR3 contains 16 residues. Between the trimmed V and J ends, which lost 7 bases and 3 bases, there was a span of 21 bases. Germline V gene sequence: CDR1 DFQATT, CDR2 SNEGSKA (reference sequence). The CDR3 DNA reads TGCAGTGTCGCATGGGGCAGACCTCCGGCTAATGAAAAACTGTTTTTT. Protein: CSVAWGRPPANEKLFF.

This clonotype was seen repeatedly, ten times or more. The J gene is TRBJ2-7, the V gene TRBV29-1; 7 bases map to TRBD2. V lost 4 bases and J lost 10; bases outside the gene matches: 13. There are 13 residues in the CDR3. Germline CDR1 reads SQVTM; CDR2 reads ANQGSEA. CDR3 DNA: TGCAGCGTTGGTAGCGGGCAACGCAGGGACCAGTACTTC. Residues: CSVGSGQRRDQYF.

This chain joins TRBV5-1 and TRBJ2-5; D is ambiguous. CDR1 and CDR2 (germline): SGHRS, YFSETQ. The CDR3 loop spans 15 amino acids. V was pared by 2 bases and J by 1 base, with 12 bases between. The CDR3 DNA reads TGCGCCAGCAGCTTTAGCAGTCTCCTCCAAGAGACCCAGTACTTC. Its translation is CASSFSSLLQETQYF.

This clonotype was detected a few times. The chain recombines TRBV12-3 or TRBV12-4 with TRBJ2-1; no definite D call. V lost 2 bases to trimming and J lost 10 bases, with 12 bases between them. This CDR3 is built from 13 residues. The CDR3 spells CASSLRWIWEQFF. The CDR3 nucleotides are TGTGCCAGCAGTTTAAGATGGATTTGGGAGCAGTTCTTC.

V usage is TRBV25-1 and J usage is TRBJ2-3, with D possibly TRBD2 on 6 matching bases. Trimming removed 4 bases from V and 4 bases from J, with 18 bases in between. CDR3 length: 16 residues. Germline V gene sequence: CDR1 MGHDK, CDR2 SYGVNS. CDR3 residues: CASSVSGGLEADTQYF. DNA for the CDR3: TGTGCCAGCAGTGTAAGTGGAGGGCTCGAGGCAGATACGCAGTATTTT.

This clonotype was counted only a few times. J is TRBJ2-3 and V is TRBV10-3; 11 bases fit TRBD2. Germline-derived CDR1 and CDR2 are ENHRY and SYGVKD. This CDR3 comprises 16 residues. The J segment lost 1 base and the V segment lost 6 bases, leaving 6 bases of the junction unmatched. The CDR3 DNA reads TGTGCCATCAGGACTAGCGGGACTCTTGGCACAGATACGCAGTATTTT. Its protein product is CAIRTSGTLGTDTQYF.

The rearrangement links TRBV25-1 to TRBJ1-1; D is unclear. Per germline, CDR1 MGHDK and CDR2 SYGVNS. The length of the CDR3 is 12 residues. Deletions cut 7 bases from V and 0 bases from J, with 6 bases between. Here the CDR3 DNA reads TGTGCCAGCAAGGCGATGAACACTGAAGCTTTCTTT. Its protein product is CASKAMNTEAFF. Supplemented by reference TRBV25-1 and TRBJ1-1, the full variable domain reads EADIYQTPRYLVIGTGKKITLECSQTMGHDKMYWYQQDPGMELHLIHYSYGVNSTEKGDLSSESTVSRIRTEHFPLTLESARPSHTSQYLCASKAMNTEAFFGQGTRLTVV.

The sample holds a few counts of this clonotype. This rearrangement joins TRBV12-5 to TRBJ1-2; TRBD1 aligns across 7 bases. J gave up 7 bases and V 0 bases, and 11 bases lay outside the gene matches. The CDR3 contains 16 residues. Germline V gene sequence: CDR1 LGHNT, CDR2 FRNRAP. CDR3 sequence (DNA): TGTGCTAGTGGTTTGGTCCTGCAACAGGGGTATATTGGCTACACCTTC. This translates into CASGLVLQQGYIGYTF.

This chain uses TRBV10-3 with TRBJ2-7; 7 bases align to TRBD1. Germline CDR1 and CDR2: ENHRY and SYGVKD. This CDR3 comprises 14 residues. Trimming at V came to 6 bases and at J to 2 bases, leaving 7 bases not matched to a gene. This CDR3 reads CAISFRDSTYEQYF. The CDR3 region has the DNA TGTGCCATCAGCTTCCGGGACAGTACCTACGAGCAGTACTTC.

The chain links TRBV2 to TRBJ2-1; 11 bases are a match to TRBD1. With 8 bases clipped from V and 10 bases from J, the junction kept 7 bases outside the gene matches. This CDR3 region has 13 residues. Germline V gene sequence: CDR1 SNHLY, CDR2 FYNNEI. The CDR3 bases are TGTGCCAGCGGTTCGGGACAGGGGGGCGAGCAGTTCTTC. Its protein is CASGSGQGGEQFF.

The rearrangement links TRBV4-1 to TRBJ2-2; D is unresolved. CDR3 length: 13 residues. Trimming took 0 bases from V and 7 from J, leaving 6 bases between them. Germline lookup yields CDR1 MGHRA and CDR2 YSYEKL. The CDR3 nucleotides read TGCGCCAGCAGCCAAGATCGGGTCGGGGAGCTGTTTTTT. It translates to CASSQDRVGELFF.

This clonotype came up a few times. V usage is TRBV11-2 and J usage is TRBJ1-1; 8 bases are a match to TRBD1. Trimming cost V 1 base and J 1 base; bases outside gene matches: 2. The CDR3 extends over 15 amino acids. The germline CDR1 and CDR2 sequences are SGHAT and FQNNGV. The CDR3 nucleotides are TGTGCCAGCAGCTTAGTAACAGGGGGGAACACTGAAGCTTTCTTT. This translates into CASSLVTGGNTEAFF.

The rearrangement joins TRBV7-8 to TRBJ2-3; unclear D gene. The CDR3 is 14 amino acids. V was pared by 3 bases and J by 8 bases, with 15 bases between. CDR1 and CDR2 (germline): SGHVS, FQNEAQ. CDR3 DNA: TGTGCCAGCAGCTTTGAATTTTTTTTGGTTACGCAGTATTTT. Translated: CASSFEFFLVTQYF. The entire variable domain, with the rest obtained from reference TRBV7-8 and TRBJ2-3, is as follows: GAGVSQSPRYKVAKRGQDVALRCDPISGHVSLFWYQQALGQGPEFLTYFQNEAQLDKSGLPSDRFFAERPEGSVSTLKIQRTQQEDSAVYLCASSFEFFLVTQYFGPGTRLTVL.

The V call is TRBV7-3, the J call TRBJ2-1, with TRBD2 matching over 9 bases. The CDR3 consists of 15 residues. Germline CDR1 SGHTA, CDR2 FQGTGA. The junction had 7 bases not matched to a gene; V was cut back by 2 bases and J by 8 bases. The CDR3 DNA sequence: TGTGCCAGCAGCTTAGGGGTGGGACTAGCCGATGAGCAGTTCTTC. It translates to CASSLGVGLADEQFF.

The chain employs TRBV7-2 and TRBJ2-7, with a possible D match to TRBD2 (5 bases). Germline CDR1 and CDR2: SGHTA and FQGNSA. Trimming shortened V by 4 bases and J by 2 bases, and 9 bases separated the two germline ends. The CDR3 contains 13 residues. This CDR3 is CASSSDWAYEQYF. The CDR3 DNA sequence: TGTGCCAGCAGCTCGGACTGGGCCTACGAGCAGTACTTC.

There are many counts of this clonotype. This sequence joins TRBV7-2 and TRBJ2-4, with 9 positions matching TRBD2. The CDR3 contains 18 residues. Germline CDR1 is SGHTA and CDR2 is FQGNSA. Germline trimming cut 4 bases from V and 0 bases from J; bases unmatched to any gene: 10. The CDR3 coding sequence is TGTGCCAGCAGCTCGACTAGCGGAAACTGGGGAGCCAAAAACATTCAGTACTTC. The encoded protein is CASSSTSGNWGAKNIQYF.

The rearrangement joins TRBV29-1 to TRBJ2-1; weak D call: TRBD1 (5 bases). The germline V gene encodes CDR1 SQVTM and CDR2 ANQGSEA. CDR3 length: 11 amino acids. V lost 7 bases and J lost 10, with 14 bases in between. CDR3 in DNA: TGCAGCGACCTGACAGCCAGGGAGCAGTTCTTC. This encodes CSDLTAREQFF.

CDR3: CSARDFELTGSYEQYF. Written as DNA, the CDR3 is TGCAGTGCTAGAGATTTCGAGCTAACCGGATCCTACGAGCAGTACTTC. The chain uses TRBV20-1 and TRBJ2-7; D gene uncertain. The CDR3 loop spans 16 amino acids. Trimming took 0 bases from V and 1 from J, leaving 16 bases between them. Germline values: CDR1 DFQATT, CDR2 SNEGSKA (reference sequence).

The CDR3 sequence: CASSSLGEAQFF. The CDR3 bases are TGCGCCAGCAGCTCTCTGGGGGAGGCGCAGTTCTTC. The chain joins TRBV5-1 to TRBJ2-1, with TRBD2 as a possible D gene (6 bases). The CDR3 consists of 12 residues. The V gene's germline CDR1 is SGHRS and CDR2 YFSETQ. V shed 3 bases and J shed 12 bases, with 13 bases lying between them.

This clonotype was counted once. The CDR3 spells CSTAGGPDTQYF. In DNA, the CDR3 is TGCAGTACAGCGGGGGGGCCAGATACGCAGTATTTT. This chain uses TRBV20-1 with TRBJ2-3; 10 bases fit TRBD2. The CDR3 extends over 12 amino acids. Per germline, CDR1 DFQATT and CDR2 SNEGSKA (reference sequence). Trimming at V came to 8 bases and at J to 4 bases, leaving 3 bases not matched to a gene.